These T cell receptor beta chains were read from a single sample in a study of T cells after yellow fever vaccination. A single record per CDR3 protein comes from TCRdb applying MiXCR to the 5' RACE reads. The table has a few hundred thousand distinct CDR3 sequences, approximately 4% seen once. The sample was PBMCs, taken 5 days after the yellow fever booster vaccination. All receptors derive from a man younger than 35 who received the YFV17D yellow fever vaccine. Each CDR3 is given with its conserved first and last residue. The D gene is left open where the match is weak. For some rows the clone size is stated as once, few or many, or as a class when expanded; others skip it.

cdr3_length,clone_size,v_call,j_call,d_call,cdr3_nt,cdr3_aa
15,-,TRBV5-4,TRBJ2-3,-,TGTGCCAGCAGCTTCCCAGGGGCTCGGTCAGATACGCAGTATTTT,CASSFPGARSDTQYF
13,few,TRBV7-2,TRBJ2-1,-,TGTGCCAGCAGCTTAGCCAGGGCCGGTGAGCAGTTCTTC,CASSLARAGEQFF
13,-,TRBV19,TRBJ1-1,-,TGTGCCAGTAGTAGGGGTTATGGCACTGAAGCTTTCTTT,CASSRGYGTEAFF
15,few,TRBV2,TRBJ1-4,TRBD1,TGTGCCAGCACCCCCTACACAGGGGTTAACGAAAAACTGTTTTTT,CASTPYTGVNEKLFF
14,-,TRBV5-1,TRBJ2-7,TRBD1,TGCGCCAGCAGCATACCGGGACAGGGGAACGAGCAGTACTTC,CASSIPGQGNEQYF
15,-,TRBV2,TRBJ1-6,-,TGTGCCAGCAGTGAAGACGGACTGATTAATTCACCCCTCCACTTT,CASSEDGLINSPLHF
11,-,TRBV6-2/TRBV6-3,TRBJ1-5,-,TGTGCCAGCAGTTACCCGGGGCCCCAGCATTTT,CASSYPGPQHF
12,few,TRBV18,TRBJ2-7,-,TGTGCCAGCTCACCGCAGAATGAGGAGCAGTACTTC,CASSPQNEEQYF
13,-,TRBV12-3/TRBV12-4,TRBJ2-1,TRBD1,TGTGCCAGCAGTCGGGGACAGAGGAATGAGCAGTTCTTC,CASSRGQRNEQFF
14,few,TRBV24-1,TRBJ1-1,TRBD1,TGTGCCACCAGTGGCAGGACAGGGGACACTGAAGCTTTCTTT,CATSGRTGDTEAFF
14,few,TRBV20-1,TRBJ2-3,-,TGCAGTGCTGGGGTTCGACCTGGAACAGATACGCAGTATTTT,CSAGVRPGTDTQYF
15,-,TRBV6-5,TRBJ2-7,-,TGTGCCAGCAGTTACGTCGGGGATCCGACCTACGAGCAGTACTTC,CASSYVGDPTYEQYF
13,-,TRBV7-9,TRBJ2-2,-,TGTGCCAGCAGCATGTCACGCGGGGGGGAGCTGTTTTTT,CASSMSRGGELFF
17,-,TRBV7-9,TRBJ2-1,TRBD1,TGTGCCAGCAGCTCGCCCAACAGGGGACCCTCCTACAATGCGCAGTTCTTC,CASSSPNRGPSYNAQFF
15,-,TRBV12-3/TRBV12-4,TRBJ1-1,TRBD1,TGTGCCAGCAACCAAGAATCAGGGGGCGCCACTGAAGCTTTCTTT,CASNQESGGATEAFF
16,-,TRBV5-6,TRBJ2-3,-,TGTGCCAGCAGCTTGGCGGGCAGCGGAGTTGGGGGTACGCAGTATTTT,CASSLAGSGVGGTQYF
13,-,TRBV7-9,TRBJ1-2,TRBD1,TGTGCCAGCAGCGGCTTCGGACAGGGACCCTGCACCTTC,CASSGFGQGPCTF
14,many,TRBV7-9,TRBJ2-3,-,TGTGCCAGCAGCTTGCCGGAGGGGGGGGATACGCAGTATTTT,CASSLPEGGDTQYF
13,few,TRBV6-2/TRBV6-3,TRBJ1-1,-,TGTGCCAGCAGTTACTTATCGAACACTGAAGCTTTCTTT,CASSYLSNTEAFF
14,few,TRBV6-2/TRBV6-3,TRBJ1-1,-,TGTGCCAGCACCTACCAGGCGGGGTACACTGAAGCTTTCTTT,CASTYQAGYTEAFF
15,-,TRBV7-2,TRBJ2-1,TRBD1,TGTGCCAGCAGACGACCGGGACAGGGGTACAATGAGCAGTTCTTC,CASRRPGQGYNEQFF
15,-,TRBV18,TRBJ2-7,-,TGTGCCAGCTCAACACAGGGTTTCGGCTCCTACGAGCAGTACTTC,CASSTQGFGSYEQYF
15,-,TRBV5-1,TRBJ1-6,-,TGCGCCAGCAGCTTCGTCGGGGGCTCGGATTCACCCCTCCACTTT,CASSFVGGSDSPLHF
17,-,TRBV4-1,TRBJ2-3,-,TGCGCCAGCAGCCAAGGGGTCGGGCGGATCCTCACAGATACGCAGTATTTT,CASSQGVGRILTDTQYF
14,-,TRBV20-1,TRBJ2-7,-,TGCAGTGCTAGAGATTTGGGGCACCCCTACGAGCAGTACTTC,CSARDLGHPYEQYF
11,few,TRBV12-3/TRBV12-4,TRBJ1-1,TRBD1,TGTGCCAGCAGCCCCGGACAGGGTGCTTTCTTT,CASSPGQGAFF
12,-,TRBV2,TRBJ2-6,-,TGTGCCAGCAGTGTTGGGGCCAACGTCCTGACTTTC,CASSVGANVLTF
16,-,TRBV20-1,TRBJ2-3,-,TGCAGTGCTAGTTCCCCCCCCGGCACTAGCACAGATACGCAGTATTTT,CSASSPPGTSTDTQYF
13,many,TRBV15,TRBJ2-5,-,TGTGCCACCAGCAGAGATGTGGCATTAGGCCAGTACTTC,CATSRDVALGQYF
11,many,TRBV29-1,TRBJ1-2,-,TGCAGCGTTGGCCAGGGATATGGCTACACCTTC,CSVGQGYGYTF
14,few,TRBV7-2,TRBJ2-1,TRBD2,TGTGCCAGCAGCCCTCCCGGACTAGACAATGAGCAGTTCTTC,CASSPPGLDNEQFF
16,many,TRBV10-3,TRBJ1-6,-,TGTGCCATCAGTGAGTCCGTCTCGGGGAGTGGGTCACCCCTCCACTTT,CAISESVSGSGSPLHF
14,few,TRBV5-1,TRBJ1-1,-,TGCGCCAGCAGCGCAGGGTTTACGAACACTGAAGCTTTCTTT,CASSAGFTNTEAFF
15,many,TRBV4-2,TRBJ2-7,TRBD1,TGTGCCAGCAGCCTGCGTAGGACAGGGGGCTACGAGCAGTACTTC,CASSLRRTGGYEQYF
12,many,TRBV7-9,TRBJ2-3,TRBD2,TGTGCCAGCAGCTTCGGGGGGATCCCGCAGTATTTT,CASSFGGIPQYF
14,-,TRBV10-3,TRBJ2-3,TRBD2,TGTGCCATCAGTCCTAGCGGACCCACAGATACGCAGTATTTT,CAISPSGPTDTQYF
17,many,TRBV25-1,TRBJ2-1,-,TGTGCCAGCAGTGGACCTTGGGGGGAGAATCTCTACAATGAGCAGTTCTTC,CASSGPWGENLYNEQFF
17,-,TRBV7-9,TRBJ2-1,TRBD2,TGTGCCAGCAGCTCCACACCACTAGCGGGAGTATACAATGAGCAGTTCTTC,CASSSTPLAGVYNEQFF
15,few,TRBV7-8,TRBJ1-2,-,TGTGCCAGCAGCTTAGGGGGGAAGGGGTACTATGGCTACACCTTC,CASSLGGKGYYGYTF
12,few,TRBV12-3/TRBV12-4,TRBJ1-2,-,TGTGCCAGCAGACCCAGGGGTGCTGGCTACACCTTC,CASRPRGAGYTF
16,-,TRBV7-3,TRBJ1-6,-,TGTGCCAGCAGCTTATCCGGGGGAAGGGGTAATTCACCCCTCCACTTT,CASSLSGGRGNSPLHF
17,few,TRBV11-2,TRBJ2-5,TRBD2,TGTGCCAGCAGCCCCAGGAGCGGGGGCAGGTCGGAAGAGACCCAGTACTTC,CASSPRSGGRSEETQYF
12,-,TRBV20-1,TRBJ2-7,-,TGCAGCGCGCACCAGGAAACCTACGAGCAGTACTTC,CSAHQETYEQYF
14,many,TRBV9,TRBJ2-1,TRBD2,TGTGCCAGCAGCGCGGGGACTAGCGATAATGAGCAGTTCTTC,CASSAGTSDNEQFF
13,-,TRBV6-5,TRBJ1-5,-,TGTGCCGCGATAGGGCAGGGCAATCAGCCCCAGCATTTT,CAAIGQGNQPQHF
14,-,TRBV7-2,TRBJ2-1,TRBD1,TGTGCCAGCACACGAGACAGGGCAGGCAATGAGCAGTTCTTC,CASTRDRAGNEQFF
14,-,TRBV7-2,TRBJ2-7,-,TGTGCCAGCAGCTTACCCCCTTCTGGGAGGGAGCAGTACTTC,CASSLPPSGREQYF
13,few,TRBV12-3/TRBV12-4,TRBJ1-1,-,TGTGCCAGCAGTGGACGGGTGAACACTGAAGCTTTCTTT,CASSGRVNTEAFF
15,-,TRBV20-1,TRBJ2-3,-,TGCAGTGCCCCTCGGAGTGGGGTAATCACAGATACGCAGTATTTT,CSAPRSGVITDTQYF
16,-,TRBV7-3,TRBJ2-1,-,TGTGCCAGCAGCTTAACGGAGAGGAGCTCCTACAATGAGCAGTTCTTC,CASSLTERSSYNEQFF
16,-,TRBV3-2,TRBJ2-2,-,TGTGCCAGCAGCCAAGATAAGGGGGGAAGCACCGGGGAGCTGTTTTTT,CASSQDKGGSTGELFF
15,many,TRBV12-3/TRBV12-4,TRBJ2-3,-,TGTGCCAGCAGTTTTATAGGCAGGGGCACAGATACGCAGTATTTT,CASSFIGRGTDTQYF
14,-,TRBV19,TRBJ1-2,-,TGTGCCAGTACACTTACGACAGCCGACTATGGCTACACCTTC,CASTLTTADYGYTF